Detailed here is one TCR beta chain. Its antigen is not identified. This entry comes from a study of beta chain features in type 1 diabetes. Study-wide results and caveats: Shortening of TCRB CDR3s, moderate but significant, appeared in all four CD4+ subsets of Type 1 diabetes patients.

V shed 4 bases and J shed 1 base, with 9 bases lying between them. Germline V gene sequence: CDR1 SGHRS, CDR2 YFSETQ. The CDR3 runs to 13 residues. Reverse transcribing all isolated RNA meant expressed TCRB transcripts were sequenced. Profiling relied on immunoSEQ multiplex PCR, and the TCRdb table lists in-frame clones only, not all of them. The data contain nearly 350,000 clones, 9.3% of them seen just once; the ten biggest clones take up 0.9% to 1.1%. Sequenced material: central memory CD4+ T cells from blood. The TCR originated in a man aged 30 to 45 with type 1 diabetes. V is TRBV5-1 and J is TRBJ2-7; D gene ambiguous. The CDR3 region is CASSELKSYEQYF. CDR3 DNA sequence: TGCGCCAGCAGCGAGCTGAAGTCCTACGAGCAGTACTTC.